This T cell receptor (beta chain) was sequenced during a study of neurological immune-mediated disorders. Study-wide findings and caveats: Whereas HTLV-1-associated myelopathy showed the most TCR clonal expansion, multiple sclerosis showed the least, with levels below those of healthy controls.

V was clipped by 1 base and J by 7 bases, with 23 bases between them. This CDR3 contains 18 residues. This clonotype was counted at least ten times. Antigen unknown. In TCRdb, the 5' RACE reads were re-called with MiXCR into one record per CDR3 protein. The sample records 59,000 or so distinct CDR3 sequences, roughly 13% being singletons. The chain uses TRBV12-3 or TRBV12-4 and TRBJ2-1; weak D call: TRBD2 (6 bases). Sequenced input: PBMCs. The TCR originated in a woman aged 60 to 75 with HTLV-1-associated myelopathy (HAM/TSP). The CDR3 protein is CASSLDFSWDGSPNEQFF. Here the CDR3 DNA reads TGTGCCAGCAGTTTAGATTTTAGTTGGGACGGGAGCCCGAATGAGCAGTTCTTC.